A selection of T cell receptor beta chains follows, all from one sample in a study of blood T cell repertoires in COVID-19. The assay was immunoSEQ multiplex PCR, and TCRdb's table has in-frame clones only and misses some. The profile covers approximately 190,000 clones, with around 83% appearing a single time and under 7.5% taken by the ten largest. Sequenced: peripheral blood. The receptors were gathered from a woman between 40 and 50 years old with acute or convalescent COVID-19. The conserved cysteine and the conserved F or W are not part of the CDR3 here. A D gene is named only where the DNA matches it firmly. The size entry is marked missing in some rows and otherwise reads once, few, many or a size class.

D,size,V,J,CDR3
TRBD2,-,TRBV19,TRBJ2-1,ASRVQGSGGAGEQF
-,-,TRBV30,TRBJ2-5,AWSVGDAGTETQY
-,-,TRBV6-5,TRBJ2-3,ASSYNRASTDTQY
-,-,TRBV12-3/TRBV12-4,TRBJ2-1,ASKPQGAEQF
-,few,TRBV3-1/TRBV3-2,TRBJ1-5,ASSQQGSNQPQH
-,-,TRBV7-6,TRBJ2-1,ASSLLKGNGGRLGEQF
-,-,TRBV6-5,TRBJ1-1,ASSRGSTEAF
TRBD1,-,TRBV13,TRBJ2-7,ASRTTGTAYEQY
TRBD1,-,TRBV29-1,TRBJ1-1,SVMTGVAEAF
-,-,TRBV7-9,TRBJ1-1,ASSPDALSGTEAF
TRBD1,-,TRBV27,TRBJ2-1,ASILRAGGLFDEQF
-,-,TRBV18,TRBJ2-5,ASSVQSRETQY